This T cell receptor (beta chain) was sequenced during a study of blood T cell repertoires in COVID-19. Across the study: Donors in the United States, Italy and Spain gave samples during acute or convalescent COVID-19. In each case, the material was cDNA or gDNA derived from T cells, B-cell-depleted T cells, or PBMCs.

The ends were cut back, 6 bases at V and 7 bases at J, with 9 bases in the middle. CDR1 is LNHDA and CDR2 is SQIVND in the germline V gene (reference sequence). CDR3 length: 11 amino acids. Original processing notes: Amplifying reference gene primers gave estimates of nucleated cell counts. This table comes from immunoSEQ multiplex PCR, and its TCRdb copy is limited to in-frame clones, with some not included. V, J and clone size are taken as reported in that table, and D and trimming were inferred from the DNA itself. The repertoire holds roughly 240,000 clones, with approximately 80% as singletons. The V gene is TRBV19, the J gene TRBJ1-2; a weak D match, TRBD1 (6 bases). This TCR was sampled from a woman older than 75 with acute or convalescent COVID-19. Sample: peripheral blood. The CDR3 here is CASRAGVGYTF. DNA of the CDR3: TGTGCCAGTAGGGCAGGGGTTGGCTACACCTTC.